This T cell receptor (beta chain) was observed in a study of high-grade serous ovarian cancer treatment subgroups. As for the study in general: Mean per sample: around 13,000 reads, just under 7,500 unique TCR beta rearrangements.

The trim removed 8 bases at V and 12 bases at J, leaving 15 bases unmatched. Germline CDR1 reads MNHGY; CDR2 reads SVAAGI. The length of the CDR3 is 13 residues. Sequencing was performed with immunoSEQ multiplex PCR; in TCRdb, only in-frame clones are kept and a portion is missing. The sample contains 5,000 to 6,500 clones, 70% of which appear only once. This clone occurred once. The tumor samples were collected prior to definitive surgery or chemotherapy. The specimen was tumor tissue. The source is a human donor with high-grade serous ovarian cancer. The gene calls are TRBV6-9 and TRBJ1-1; 7 positions agree with TRBD1. CDR3 sequence: CASRYQGQSETFF. The CDR3, as DNA: TGTGCCAGCCGCTACCAGGGACAGTCAGAAACTTTCTTT.